Listed below are T cell receptor beta chains from one sample, sequenced in a study of human T cells and chemical hapten exposure. Via MiXCR, TCRdb re-called the RACE reads, giving one row per CDR3 protein. The repertoire has 85,000 to 130,000 distinct CDR3 sequences, about 12% of them found once; the top ten carry 1.6%. This material consisted of whole blood, taken in connection with sensitization to the hapten diphenylcyclopropenone (DPC). The receptor source for this set is a woman aged 45-60 years with alopecia areata. Some clones in this sample may be carry-over from other donors' samples. Each CDR3 is given with its conserved first and last residue. A D gene is named only where the DNA matches it firmly. Clone size is given for some rows only: seen once, a few or many times, or a class if the clone is expanded.

TRBJ2-7 TRBD2 TRBV11-2 few TGTGCCAGCAGCTTACTCGCGGGGGGGCCCTACGAGCAGTACTTC CASSLLAGGPYEQYF
TRBJ2-7 - TRBV6-2/TRBV6-3 few TGTGCCAGCAGTTACGCGAACGACGAGCAGTACTTC CASSYANDEQYF
TRBJ1-5 - TRBV18 - TGTGCCAGCTCACCTTCCGATTATAGCAATCAGCCCCAGCATTTT CASSPSDYSNQPQHF
TRBJ1-2 - TRBV6-5 - TGTGCCAGCAGTTACGTTGGGGTTGGATCTACCGGCTACACCTTC CASSYVGVGSTGYTF
TRBJ1-3 - TRBV28 - TGTGCCAGCAGTGACCGGGTCATCTCTGGAAACACCATATATTTT CASSDRVISGNTIYF
TRBJ1-1 - TRBV5-1 once TGCGCCAGCAGACCCGAGGTCATGAACACTGAAGCTTTCTTT CASRPEVMNTEAFF
TRBJ1-2 TRBD1 TRBV20-1 few TGCAGTGCTAGCGCGACAGGGGGCTATGGCTACACCTTC CSASATGGYGYTF
TRBJ2-3 TRBD1 TRBV7-9 few TGTGCCAGCAGCAGGGACAGTCCCCCAGATACGCAGTATTTT CASSRDSPPDTQYF
TRBJ2-7 TRBD2 TRBV6-2/TRBV6-3 - TGTGCCAGCAGTGATCCGGGACTAGCGAGCTCCTACGAGCAGTACTTC CASSDPGLASSYEQYF
TRBJ2-5 - TRBV24-1 many TGTGCCACCAGTGATTTGGGGGGACCACGGGAGACCCAGTACTTC CATSDLGGPRETQYF
TRBJ1-1 - TRBV11-2 few TGTGCCAGCAGCCTCTCGACTGCGAACACTGAAGCTTTCTTT CASSLSTANTEAFF
TRBJ2-3 - TRBV11-2 few TGTGCCAGCAGCTATTTACCGGGGGGCAGCACAGATACGCAGTATTTT CASSYLPGGSTDTQYF
TRBJ1-1 - TRBV28 - TGTGCCAGCAGGCCCACAGGTCGCGGGGGCGCTTTCTTT CASRPTGRGGAFF
TRBJ2-2 - TRBV7-2 few TGTGCCAGCAGCTGGAAGGGGCTCGGCGGGGAGCTGTTTTTT CASSWKGLGGELFF
TRBJ1-2 - TRBV6-4 - TGTGCCACCTCTCTCCAGAACAGGGTTTTACACACCTTC CATSLQNRVLHTF
TRBJ2-1 TRBD2 TRBV5-5 - TGTGCCAGCAGCTTGGTTCTAGCGGGAGGCCAGGAGCAGTTCTTC CASSLVLAGGQEQFF
TRBJ2-3 TRBD1 TRBV28 - TGTGCCACACAGGGGGATAGTACAGATACGCAGTATTTT CATQGDSTDTQYF
TRBJ2-1 TRBD2 TRBV5-6 - TGTGCCAGCAGCTCCTCAGCGGGAGAGGCTGAGCAGTTCTTC CASSSSAGEAEQFF
TRBJ2-7 TRBD1 TRBV28 - TGTGCCAGCGGGGGACAGGGACCCTACGAGCAGTACTTC CASGGQGPYEQYF
TRBJ1-1 - TRBV11-2 - TGTGCCAGCAGCCGCGACATAGGGGGGACCCTGCTGGCGTACACTGAAGCTTTCTTT CASSRDIGGTLLAYTEAFF
TRBJ1-1 - TRBV28 many TGTGCCAGCAGTTTTAGTCCGATTTACAGGGTAATGAACACTGAAGCTTTCTTT CASSFSPIYRVMNTEAFF
TRBJ2-7 - TRBV6-6 many TGTGCCAGCAGCCCTGGGGGGAATTTCGAGCAGTACTTC CASSPGGNFEQYF
TRBJ2-1 TRBD1 TRBV28 few TGTGCCAGCACCGACAGGGTTAGCGATGAGCAGTTCTTC CASTDRVSDEQFF
TRBJ2-2 - TRBV6-2/TRBV6-3 - TGTGCCAGCAGTTACTCGCCCACGGATGCGAACACCGGGGAGCTGTTTTTT CASSYSPTDANTGELFF
TRBJ2-2 - TRBV18 few TGTGCCAGCTCACCTCCCGGGACTTTTACGAACACCGGGGAGCTGTTTTTT CASSPPGTFTNTGELFF
TRBJ2-2 TRBD2 TRBV10-2 - TGCGCCAGCAGACTAGCGGGGCCGAACACCGGGGAGCTGTTTTTT CASRLAGPNTGELFF
TRBJ2-4 TRBD1 TRBV20-1 many TGCAGTGCAACGACAGGGCTGGGCAAAAACATTCAGTACTTC CSATTGLGKNIQYF
TRBJ1-4 TRBD1 TRBV28 few TGTGCCAGCAGTTCGGGACAGTCCTTGGAAAAACTGTTTTTT CASSSGQSLEKLFF
TRBJ2-3 - TRBV10-2 - TGCGCCAGCAGTGAGTCTGGTACGCAGTATTTT CASSESGTQYF
TRBJ2-2 TRBD2 TRBV19 - TGTGCCAGTAGTACGCAGGGAGGGACCGGGGAGCTGTTTTTT CASSTQGGTGELFF
TRBJ1-1 - TRBV28 few TGTGCCAGCAATACATACACTGAAGCTTTCTTT CASNTYTEAFF
TRBJ2-2 - TRBV11-2 many TGTGCCAGCAACCCGACCGGCTACGGGGAGCTGTTTTTT CASNPTGYGELFF
TRBJ2-5 - TRBV4-3 few TGCGCCAGCAGCCAAGATCCGGACCTGGGGACCCAGTACTTC CASSQDPDLGTQYF
TRBJ1-2 - TRBV20-1 - TGCAGTGCTAGAGCAGGAGGGTACTATGGCTACACCTTC CSARAGGYYGYTF
TRBJ2-1 - TRBV9 few TGTGCCAGCAGCGTATCGATAGGTCGACAGGAACAGTTCTTC CASSVSIGRQEQFF
TRBJ2-7 TRBD1 TRBV10-3 - TGTGCCATCAGGCTAACAGGGGGCGGCGAGCAGTACTTC CAIRLTGGGEQYF
TRBJ2-3 - TRBV14 - TGTGCCAGCTTCTCGGGGGAGCCCACAGATACGCAGTATTTT CASFSGEPTDTQYF